In this sample, the clone carrying this T cell receptor (beta chain) turned up a few times. The record originates from a study of cytomegalovirus exposure and HLA in healthy donors. Turning to the study itself: Early release data held 75 million to 90 million unique TCRs from HLA-typed donors.

Germline CDR1 MGHDK, CDR2 SYGVNS. There are 15 residues in the CDR3. V lost 3 bases and J lost 2; bases outside the gene matches: 3. The PCR used 60 Vbeta and 13 Jbeta primers. Authors' methods: Unique TCR beta chains totaled some 78 million in a later count, with roughly 10 million of them shared. TCRdb keeps only in-frame clones here, not all; method: immunoSEQ multiplex PCR. V, J and clone size were drawn from that table, and D and trimming were deduced from the DNA. The sample includes about 130,000 clones, around three quarters of them seen just once. This rearrangement joins TRBV25-1 to TRBJ1-3; TRBD1 matches 8 bases. The source of this sequence is a woman aged 55-75 years in good health and CMV-seropositive. The specimen was PBMCs. The CDR3 nucleotides are TGTGCCAGCAGTGACCAGACAGGGGCTGGAAACACCATATATTTT. Its translation: CASSDQTGAGNTIYF.